This T cell receptor beta chain was documented in a study of blood T cell repertoires in COVID-19. Original methodology: Scientists estimated how many nucleated cells there were by amplifying reference gene primers. TCRdb's table, derived via immunoSEQ multiplex PCR, lists solely in-frame clones and lacks some. That table is the source of V, J and clone size, and D and trimming were worked out from the DNA. The data show 140,000 or so clones, with around 81% seen just once and around 8% held by the top ten. Material: peripheral blood. The clonotype comes from a human donor in a cohort sampled during active COVID-19.

CDR3 nucleotides: TGTGCCAGCTCACCGAATCGACAGGGGGAAAATGCTGGTACCTTC. It specifies CASSPNRQGENAGTF. V gene TRBV18 combines with J gene TRBJ1-2; TRBD1 matches 9 bases. Germline CDR1 KGHSH, CDR2 LQKENI. CDR3 length equals 15 residues. V trimming: 3 bases; J trimming: 14 bases; junction bases outside the gene matches: 16.